This is a list of T cell receptor beta chains from one sample in a study of blood T cell repertoires in COVID-19. Measured with immunoSEQ multiplex PCR; TCRdb has only the in-frame clones, and not every one. The repertoire has approximately 100,000 clones, approximately 92% of them found once; the top ten carry over 5.5%. Sequenced sample: peripheral blood. The receptors here all came from a man aged 45 to 65 with active COVID-19. Each CDR3 is given with its conserved first and last residue. Fields, in order: V gene, D gene, clone size, J gene, CDR3 protein, CDR3 DNA. D genes are given only for firm matches. The size of a clone is reported for some rows only, either as once, few or many, or as a class for expanded clones.

TRBV28,.,.,TRBJ1-5,CASSSPQNRLSNQPQHF,TGTGCCAGCAGTTCGCCTCAAAACAGGTTAAGCAATCAGCCCCAGCATTTT
TRBV6-5,TRBD1,.,TRBJ2-7,CASSYGGHRGSYEQYF,TGTGCCAGCAGTTACGGGGGACACAGGGGCTCCTACGAGCAGTACTTC
TRBV25-1,TRBD1,.,TRBJ2-5,CASSDPDRVRETQYF,TGTGCCAGCAGTGACCCGGACAGGGTTCGAGAGACCCAGTACTTC
TRBV7-3,TRBD2,.,TRBJ2-3,CASSPRLAGGSTDTQYF,TGTGCCAGCAGCCCTCGACTAGCGGGAGGGAGCACAGATACGCAGTATTTT
TRBV2,TRBD1,few,TRBJ2-7,CASRLQGPTFSSYEQYF,TGTGCCAGCAGATTACAGGGGCCTACCTTCAGCTCCTACGAGCAGTACTTC
TRBV5-1,TRBD1,.,TRBJ2-5,CASSRFTGEGTTQYF,TGCGCCAGCAGCAGATTCACAGGGGAAGGGACGACCCAGTACTTC
TRBV6-5,TRBD2,.,TRBJ2-1,CASSSTPTGRGNEQFF,TGTGCCAGCAGTTCAACCCCCACCGGGAGGGGCAATGAGCAGTTCTTC
TRBV6-8,TRBD2,.,TRBJ2-5,CASRPTSGGGETQYF,TGTGCCAGCAGGCCCACTAGCGGAGGGGGGGAGACCCAGTACTTC
TRBV6-6,.,.,TRBJ2-1,CASSYPPNYNEQFF,TGTGCCAGCAGTTACCCCCCAAACTACAATGAGCAGTTCTTC
TRBV30,TRBD2,.,TRBJ2-1,CAWGLAPHNEQFF,TGTGCCTGGGGACTAGCACCACACAATGAGCAGTTCTTC
TRBV3-1/TRBV3-2,TRBD1,.,TRBJ2-5,CASSQGQGYQETQYF,TGTGCCAGCAGCCAGGGACAGGGGTACCAAGAGACCCAGTACTTC
TRBV6-1,.,.,TRBJ1-4,CASSERWGGKLFF,TGTGCCAGCAGTGAAAGGTGGGGGGGAAAACTGTTTTTT
TRBV7-7,TRBD2,.,TRBJ2-5,CASSEVLAGVAQYF,TGTGCTAGCAGCGAGGTTCTAGCGGGAGTTGCCCAGTACTTC
TRBV30,.,.,TRBJ1-3,CAWSIGGSGNTIYF,TGTGCCTGGAGTATCGGGGGGTCTGGAAACACCATATATTTT
TRBV5-1,TRBD2,.,TRBJ2-7,CASSSLPSGTYEQYF,TGCGCCAGCAGCTCCCTTCCTAGCGGGACTTACGAGCAGTACTTC
TRBV11-2,.,.,TRBJ2-1,CASSTTSGTPTGFF,TGTGCCAGCAGCACAACCTCCGGGACACCCACCGGGTTCTTC
TRBV21-1,.,.,TRBJ2-7,CASSKRQEKAHEQYF,TGTGCCAGCAGCAAACGACAGGAAAAAGCCCACGAGCAGTACTTC
TRBV18,TRBD2,.,TRBJ2-1,CASSITGTSGGPYNEQFF,TGTGCCAGCTCAATAACCGGGACTAGCGGAGGACCCTACAATGAGCAGTTCTTC
TRBV5-1,TRBD2,.,TRBJ2-1,CASSDGLAALYDEQFF,TGCGCCAGCAGCGACGGACTAGCGGCCTTGTATGATGAGCAGTTCTTC
TRBV11-2,TRBD2,.,TRBJ2-7,CASSLPGLAGPGEQYF,TGTGCCAGCAGCTTACCAGGACTAGCGGGACCGGGGGAGCAGTACTTC
TRBV29-1,TRBD2,once,TRBJ2-3,CSVETVAGPHTDTQYF,TGCAGCGTTGAGACAGTAGCGGGACCCCACACAGATACGCAGTATTTT
TRBV7-9,TRBD2,.,TRBJ2-3,CASSSFGGESSTDTQYF,TGTGCCAGCAGCTCTTTCGGGGGGGAGTCGAGCACAGATACGCAGTATTTT
TRBV5-4,.,.,TRBJ2-3,CASSLDPSTDTQYF,TGTGCCAGCAGCTTGGATCCGAGCACAGATACGCAGTATTTT
TRBV6-5,TRBD1,.,TRBJ1-1,CASILAGTGDRLAFF,TGTGCCAGCATCCTAGCCGGGACAGGGGACAGATTGGCTTTCTTT
TRBV19,.,.,TRBJ2-3,CASSIAPSPDTQYF,TGTGCCAGTAGTATAGCCCCTAGCCCAGATACGCAGTATTTT
TRBV5-1,TRBD1,.,TRBJ1-1,CASSAKGQESAFF,TGCGCCAGCAGCGCTAAGGGACAGGAATCGGCTTTCTTT
TRBV19,TRBD2,.,TRBJ2-1,CANPAGTSGERGHEQFF,TGTGCCAATCCTGCCGGGACTAGCGGAGAAAGGGGACATGAGCAGTTCTTC
TRBV5-1,TRBD1,.,TRBJ2-4,CASSLGGTDLPQNIQYF,TGCGCCAGCAGCTTGGGAGGGACAGATTTGCCCCAGAACATTCAGTACTTC
TRBV30,TRBD1,.,TRBJ1-5,CAWSQGAGQPQHF,TGTGCCTGGAGCCAGGGGGCGGGACAGCCCCAGCATTTT
TRBV5-5,.,.,TRBJ2-3,CASSLQGPDTQYF,TGTGCCAGCAGCTTGCAGGGCCCAGATACGCAGTATTTT
TRBV15,.,.,TRBJ2-3,CATSRDQTRISTQYF,TGTGCCACCAGCAGAGACCAGACTAGGATCAGTACGCAGTATTTT
TRBV6-5,.,.,TRBJ2-1,CASSYLATATGNEQFF,TGTGCCAGCAGTTACCTGGCGACTGCTACAGGAAATGAGCAGTTCTTC
TRBV5-4,.,.,TRBJ2-2,CASSLDRQEQYTGELFF,TGTGCCAGCAGCTTGGACAGACAGGAACAGTACACCGGGGAGCTGTTTTTT
TRBV6-5,TRBD1,.,TRBJ2-7,CASSYIRTGGPYEQYF,TGTGCCAGCAGTTACATTAGGACAGGGGGTCCCTACGAGCAGTACTTC
TRBV6-5,TRBD1,.,TRBJ1-4,CASKAGTGNEKLFF,TGTGCCAGCAAAGCCGGGACAGGGAATGAAAAACTGTTTTTT
TRBV4-1,.,.,TRBJ2-2,CASSQWTVGSNTGELFF,TGCGCCAGCAGCCAATGGACAGTCGGGTCGAACACCGGGGAGCTGTTTTTT